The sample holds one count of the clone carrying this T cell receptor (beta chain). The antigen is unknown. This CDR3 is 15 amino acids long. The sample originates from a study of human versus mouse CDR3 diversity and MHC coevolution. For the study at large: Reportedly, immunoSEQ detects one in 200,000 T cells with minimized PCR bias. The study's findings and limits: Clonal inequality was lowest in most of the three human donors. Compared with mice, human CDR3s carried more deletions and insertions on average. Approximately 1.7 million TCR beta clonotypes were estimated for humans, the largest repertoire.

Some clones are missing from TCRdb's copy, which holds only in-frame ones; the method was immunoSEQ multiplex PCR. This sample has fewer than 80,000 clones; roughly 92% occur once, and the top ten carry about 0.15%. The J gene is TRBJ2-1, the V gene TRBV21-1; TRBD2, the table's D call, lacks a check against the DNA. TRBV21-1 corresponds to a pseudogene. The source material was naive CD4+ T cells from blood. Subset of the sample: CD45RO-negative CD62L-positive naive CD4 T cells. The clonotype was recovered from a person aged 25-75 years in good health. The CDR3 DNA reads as TGTGCCAGCAGCAAAGGTACGGGTCCGAACGATGAGCAGTTCTTC. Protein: CASSKGTGPNDEQFF.